Sequencing of this TCR beta chain was carried out in a study of cytomegalovirus exposure and HLA in healthy donors. Per the germline V gene, CDR1 is LNHDA and CDR2 is SQIVND (reference sequence). This CDR3 has 14 residues. Trimming took 7 bases from V and 6 from J; bases not matched to a gene: 7. PCR involved 60 Vbeta and 13 Jbeta primers. Profiling relied on immunoSEQ multiplex PCR, and the TCRdb table lists in-frame clones only, not all of them. The sample records 150,000 to 200,000 clones, roughly 73% being singletons. The table lists this clone with a few counts. The sequence was obtained from a woman aged 25 to 39 in good health and CMV-seronegative. The chain couples TRBV19 to TRBJ1-4; TRBD1 aligns across 8 bases. The source material was PBMCs. The CDR3 protein is CASTPTGAYEKLFF. DNA of the CDR3: TGTGCCAGTACCCCGACAGGGGCCTATGAAAAACTGTTTTTT.